One sample yielded the 29 T cell receptor beta chains listed below, sequenced in a study of CD8 T cells in Susac syndrome. With random hexamers, reverse transcription was performed on roughly 0.45 to 1 ug of RNA. MiXCR, run by TCRdb on the immunoSEQ multiplex PCR reads, gives a single entry per CDR3 protein. The repertoire holds about 150,000 distinct CDR3 sequences, with 95% to 96% as singletons. The specimen sequenced was CD8+ T cells from PBMCs. The receptors stem from a human donor with multiple sclerosis.

The CDR3 loop reads CASSPRAPGVESYNSPLHF. CDR3 sequence (DNA): TGTGCCAGCTCACCAAGGGCTCCGGGGGTGGAATCCTATAATTCACCCCTCCACTTT. The J gene is TRBJ1-6, the V gene TRBV18; possible D gene TRBD1, 5 bases. This CDR3 is 19 amino acids long. Trimming removed 2 bases from V and 1 base from J, with 18 bases in between. CDR1 and CDR2 (germline): KGHSH, LQKENI.

The V call is TRBV27, the J call TRBJ1-6; D not resolved. With 9 bases removed from V and 4 bases from J, the gap between germline ends came to 19 bases. Looked up from germline, CDR1 is MNHEY and CDR2 is SMNVEV (reference sequence). The CDR3 contains 16 residues. As DNA, the CDR3 is TGTGCCAGTAAAAGTGCAGGCGGATTTTATAATTCACCCCTCCACTTT. This gives the protein CASKSAGGFYNSPLHF.

The table lists this clonotype with a count of one. The V gene is TRBV20-1, the J gene TRBJ2-7; D uncertain. CDR1 and CDR2 from the germline V gene are DFQATT and SNEGSKA (reference sequence). This CDR3 comprises 15 residues. Trimming shortened V by 0 bases and J by 0 bases, and 12 bases separated the two germline ends. CDR3 region: CSARDGFLSSYEQYF. As DNA, the CDR3 is TGCAGTGCTAGAGATGGATTCCTTAGCTCCTACGAGCAGTACTTC.

The chain carries TRBV29-1 and TRBJ1-2; D ambiguous. The CDR3 runs 11 residues. With 4 bases removed from V and 0 bases from J, the gap between germline ends came to 3 bases. In germline, CDR1 is SQVTM, CDR2 ANQGSEA. The CDR3 DNA reads TGCAGCGTTGCAGCTAACTATGGCTACACCTTC. Translated: CSVAANYGYTF.

DNA of the CDR3: TGCAGCGTTAACAAGGACAGGGGCTGGGATGGCTACACCTTC. It encodes CSVNKDRGWDGYTF. The rearrangement joins TRBV29-1 to TRBJ1-2; 9 bases are a match to TRBD1. CDR1 and CDR2 (germline): SQVTM, ANQGSEA. V lost 5 bases to trimming and J lost 6 bases; unmatched junction nucleotides: 10. The CDR3 loop spans 14 amino acids.

V is TRBV20-1 and J is TRBJ1-1; 9 bases fit TRBD1. The CDR3 contains 14 residues. Germline V gives CDR1 DFQATT, CDR2 SNEGSKA (reference sequence). V lost 5 bases and J lost 4; bases outside the gene matches: 8. The CDR3 region has the DNA TGCAGTGCTTTGTACAGGGGGCTGGGCACTGAAGCTTTCTTT. It yields the protein CSALYRGLGTEAFF.

V usage is TRBV27 and J usage is TRBJ1-5, with a weak D call TRBD1 (5 bases). Trimming removed 9 bases from V and 4 bases from J, with 16 bases in between. Germline loops: CDR1 MNHEY, CDR2 SMNVEV (reference sequence). The CDR3 runs to 14 residues. The CDR3 sequence is CASGHRGLNQPQHF. DNA of the CDR3: TGTGCCAGTGGACACCGGGGTCTAAATCAGCCCCAGCATTTT.

The CDR3 DNA reads as TGTGCCACCAATGACGGGAACACTGAAGCTTTCTTT. Amino acid sequence: CATNDGNTEAFF. The chain recombines TRBV7-9 with TRBJ1-1; D gene ambiguous. The CDR3 consists of 12 residues. V was cut by 10 bases and J by 1 base, with 10 bases left in between. CDR1 SEHNR and CDR2 FQNEAQ come from the germline V gene (reference sequence).

The chain has TRBV3-1 and TRBJ2-1; D is perhaps TRBD1 or TRBD2 (5 bases each). Trimming cost V 4 bases and J 4 bases, with 17 bases left between them. The CDR3 loop spans 16 amino acids. Germline CDR1 LGHDT, CDR2 YNNKEL (reference sequence). DNA of the CDR3: TGTGCCAGCAGCCTAGCTGCACTCTGGGGGTACAATGAGCAGTTCTTC. This sequence encodes CASSLAALWGYNEQFF.

This clonotype was recorded once. The chain is built from TRBV7-9 and TRBJ2-6; D gene ambiguous. The germline gives CDR1 SEHNR, CDR2 FQNEAQ (reference sequence). This CDR3 comprises 17 residues. V was pared by 5 bases and J by 4 bases, with 18 bases between. The CDR3 coding sequence is TGTGCCAGCAGCCCGCCAACACCCTCGGTGGGGGCCAACGTCCTGACTTTC. Its translation is CASSPPTPSVGANVLTF.

The chain combines TRBV5-1 with TRBJ1-1; D not certain. V was shortened by 3 bases and J by 7 bases, with 16 bases between the two germline ends. The CDR3 spans 14 residues. Germline CDR1 SGHRS, CDR2 YFSETQ. CDR3 loop: CASSSSLMGNEAFF. DNA of the CDR3: TGCGCCAGCAGCTCCAGCTTGATGGGGAATGAAGCTTTCTTT.

The V gene is TRBV7-9, the J gene TRBJ2-5, with 8 bases aligning to TRBD2. Germline-derived CDR1 and CDR2 are SEHNR and FQNEAQ (reference sequence). CDR3 size: 15 residues. J lost 1 base, V lost 8 bases, and 9 bases had no gene match. The chain's CDR3 is CASSNGGDAQETQYF. DNA of the CDR3: TGTGCCAGCTCGAACGGGGGGGACGCCCAAGAGACCCAGTACTTC.

This clonotype has only a few counts. J is TRBJ2-2 and V is TRBV5-4; unclear D gene. The CDR3 extends over 12 amino acids. Germline CDR1 reads SGHNT; CDR2 reads YYREEE (reference sequence). Between the trimmed V and J ends, which lost 5 bases and 5 bases, there was a span of 7 bases. Here the CDR3 reads CASSTGTGELFF. CDR3 sequence (DNA): TGTGCCAGCAGTACCGGTACCGGGGAGCTGTTTTTT.

This clonotype has only one observation. For the CDR3, the DNA is TGTGCCAGCAGCCCAGGGGGCGGGGGGACCCATGAGCAGTTCTTC. As protein: CASSPGGGGTHEQFF. The V and J genes are TRBV9 and TRBJ2-1, with D possibly being TRBD1 or TRBD2 (8 bases each). Germline values: CDR1 SGDLS, CDR2 YYNGEE. The V and J ends lost 4 bases and 8 bases respectively, with 19 bases between them. There are 15 residues in the CDR3.

This chain links TRBV9 with TRBJ2-1; D is tentatively TRBD1 or TRBD2 (5 bases each). CDR1 is SGDLS and CDR2 is YYNGEE in the germline V gene. Trimming removed 3 bases from V and 9 bases from J, with 7 bases in between. CDR3 size: 11 residues. The chain's CDR3 is CASSGGTEQFF. The CDR3 DNA sequence: TGTGCCAGCAGCGGGGGGACTGAGCAGTTCTTC.

V usage is TRBV7-9 and J usage is TRBJ2-1, with D perhaps matching TRBD1 or TRBD2 (5 bases each). V lost 5 bases, J lost 5 bases, and 13 bases lay in between. The germline gives CDR1 SEHNR, CDR2 FQNEAQ (reference sequence). CDR3 length equals 14 residues. This CDR3 reads CASSPRDGNNEQFF. CDR3 DNA: TGTGCCAGCAGCCCCCGGGACGGAAACAATGAGCAGTTCTTC.

This clonotype was recorded only once. The rearrangement uses TRBV29-1 and TRBJ1-2; a weak D match, TRBD1 (5 bases). Germline-derived CDR1 and CDR2 are SQVTM and ANQGSEA. This CDR3 is 13 amino acids long. Trimming shortened V by 8 bases and J by 8 bases, and 21 bases separated the two germline ends. The CDR3: CSSKGLGDLGYTF. The DNA for the CDR3 is TGCAGCTCGAAGGGGCTGGGGGACTTGGGCTACACCTTC.

J is TRBJ1-4 and V is TRBV4-1; tentatively, D is TRBD1 (6 bases). This CDR3 comprises 15 residues. Germline V gene lookup returns CDR1 MGHRA and CDR2 YSYEKL. Trimming took 0 bases from V and 6 from J, leaving 11 bases between them. The CDR3 reads CASSQEQGLHEKLFF. The CDR3 DNA reads TGCGCCAGCAGCCAAGAACAGGGTTTGCATGAAAAACTGTTTTTT.

The rearrangement links TRBV12-3 or TRBV12-4 to TRBJ2-3; perhaps D is TRBD1 or TRBD2 (5 bases each). Trimming left V 5 bases short and J 2 bases short, with 17 bases between. This CDR3 has 16 amino acids. CDR3 amino acids: CASSPRGLWPTDTQYF. The DNA of the CDR3 is TGTGCCAGCAGTCCACGGGGCCTTTGGCCCACAGATACGCAGTATTTT.

The chain carries TRBV15 and TRBJ2-1; no definite D call. The germline CDR1 and CDR2 sequences are LNHNV and YYDKDF (reference sequence). The CDR3 is 13 residues long. The V gene lost 0 bases and the J gene lost 4 bases, with 4 bases spanning the gap. The CDR3 bases are TGTGCCACCAGCAGAGAACGGTACAATGAGCAGTTCTTC. This translates into CATSRERYNEQFF.

This chain links TRBV27 with TRBJ2-7; possible D gene TRBD2, 6 bases. The germline CDR1 and CDR2 sequences are MNHEY and SMNVEV (reference sequence). This CDR3 comprises 15 residues. The V end lost 3 bases, the J end lost 3 bases, and 15 bases lay between the germline ends. The CDR3: CASSLLGGPSYEQYV. For the CDR3, the DNA is TGTGCCAGCAGTTTGCTCGGGGGACCGAGCTACGAGCAGTACGTC.

The chain recombines TRBV2 with TRBJ2-3; weak D call: TRBD1 (6 bases). Germline V gene lookup returns CDR1 SNHLY and CDR2 FYNNEI. The CDR3 length is 15 residues. The ends were cut back, 7 bases at V and 2 bases at J, with 16 bases in the middle. The CDR3 DNA reads as TGTGCCAGCAACTCAGGGGCCGTATCCACAGATACGCAGTATTTT. Translated, it gives CASNSGAVSTDTQYF.

This chain connects TRBV2 to TRBJ1-6, with D possibly matching TRBD1 (6 bases). The V gene's germline CDR1 is SNHLY and CDR2 FYNNEI. There are 15 residues in the CDR3. The V end lost 10 bases, the J end lost 0 bases, and 13 bases lay between the germline ends. The CDR3 region is CAMAQGSSYNSPLHF. In DNA form, the CDR3 reads TGTGCCATGGCCCAGGGGAGCTCCTATAATTCACCCCTCCACTTT.

The chain recombines TRBV9 with TRBJ2-1, with 15 bases fitting TRBD2. Germline V gives CDR1 SGDLS, CDR2 YYNGEE. The CDR3 has 18 residues. The V segment lost 3 bases and the J segment 0 bases; nucleotides outside the gene matches: 4. The CDR3, as DNA: TGTGCCAGCAGCGGCGGGACTAGCGGGGGGAGCTCCTACAATGAGCAGTTCTTC. It translates to CASSGGTSGGSSYNEQFF.

About this clonotype itself: The junction and the germline gene differ at one end; a read error may be behind it. V gene TRBV15 combines with J gene TRBJ2-2, with 10 bases lining up with TRBD2. Per the germline V gene, CDR1 is LNHNV and CDR2 is YYDKDF (reference sequence). The CDR3 contains 12 residues. CDR3 region: CATSGGAGELFF. The CDR3 DNA is TGCGCCACCAGCGGGGGGGCCGGGGAGCTGTTTTTT. The full variable domain, with the rest looked up from reference TRBV15 and TRBJ2-2, is DAMVIQNPRYQVTQFGKPVTLSCSQTLNHNVMYWYQQKSSQAPKLLFHYYDKDFNNEADTPDNFQSRRPNTSFCFLDIRSPGLGDTAMYLCATSGGAGELFFGEGSRLTVL.

This chain uses TRBV13 with TRBJ2-5; D ambiguous. This CDR3 comprises 14 residues. From germline, CDR1 is PRHDT and CDR2 FYEKMQ (reference sequence). V was trimmed by 5 bases and J by 2 bases, leaving 12 bases between them. The CDR3 spells CASSGQDSQETQYF. DNA of the CDR3: TGTGCCAGCAGCGGCCAAGACTCTCAAGAGACCCAGTACTTC.

The chain couples TRBV27 to TRBJ1-1, with D unclear. The CDR3 is 12 amino acids. V lost 5 bases to trimming and J lost 5 bases, with 9 bases between them. Germline V gene lookup returns CDR1 MNHEY and CDR2 SMNVEV (reference sequence). The CDR3 nucleotides read TGTGCCAGCAGTCCCTATGGAACTGAAGCTTTCTTT. This sequence encodes CASSPYGTEAFF.

V usage is TRBV15 and J usage is TRBJ2-3; TRBD2 aligns across 10 bases. The CDR3 is made up of 15 amino acids. J lost 4 bases, V lost 6 bases, and 7 bases had no gene match. CDR1 and CDR2 from the germline V gene are LNHNV and YYDKDF (reference sequence). The CDR3 nucleotides are TGTGCCACCAGAGTAGCGGGGGGTGCCTCAGATACGCAGTATTTT. As protein: CATRVAGGASDTQYF. Supplemented by reference TRBV15 and TRBJ2-3, the full variable domain reads DAMVIQNPRYQVTQFGKPVTLSCSQTLNHNVMYWYQQKSSQAPKLLFHYYDKDFNNEADTPDNFQSRRPNTSFCFLDIRSPGLGDTAMYLCATRVAGGASDTQYFGPGTRLTVL.

The chain carries TRBV27 and TRBJ1-6; D is uncertain. CDR1 is MNHEY and CDR2 is SMNVEV in the germline V gene (reference sequence). V was shortened by 2 bases and J by 3 bases, with 8 bases between the two germline ends. The CDR3 contains 15 residues. The CDR3 protein is CASSLVLIYNSPLHF. The CDR3 DNA sequence: TGTGCCAGCAGTTTAGTCCTTATCTATAATTCACCCCTCCACTTT.